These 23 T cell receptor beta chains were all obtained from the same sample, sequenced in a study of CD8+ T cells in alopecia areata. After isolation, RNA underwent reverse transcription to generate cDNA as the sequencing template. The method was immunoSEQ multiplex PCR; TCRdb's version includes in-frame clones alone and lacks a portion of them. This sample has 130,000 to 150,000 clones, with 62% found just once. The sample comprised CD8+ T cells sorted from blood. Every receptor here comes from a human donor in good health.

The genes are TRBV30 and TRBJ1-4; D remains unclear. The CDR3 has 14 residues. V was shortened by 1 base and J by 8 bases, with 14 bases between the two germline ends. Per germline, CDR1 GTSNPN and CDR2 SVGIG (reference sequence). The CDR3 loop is CAWSGLPSEEKLFF. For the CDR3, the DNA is TGTGCCTGGAGTGGCCTACCGTCAGAAGAAAAACTGTTTTTT.

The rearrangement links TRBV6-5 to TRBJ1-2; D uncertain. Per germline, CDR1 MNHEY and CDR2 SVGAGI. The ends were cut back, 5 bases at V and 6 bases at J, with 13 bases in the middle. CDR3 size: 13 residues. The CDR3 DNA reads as TGTGCCAGCAGTGACCTATGGAGGGATGGCTACACCTTC. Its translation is CASSDLWRDGYTF.

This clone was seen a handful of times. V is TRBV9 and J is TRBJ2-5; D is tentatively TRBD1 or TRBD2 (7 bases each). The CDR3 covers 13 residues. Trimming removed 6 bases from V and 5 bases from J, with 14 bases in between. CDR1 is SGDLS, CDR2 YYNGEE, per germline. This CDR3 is CASTTQGGETQYF. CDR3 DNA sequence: TGTGCCAGCACTACCCAGGGGGGGGAGACCCAGTACTTC.

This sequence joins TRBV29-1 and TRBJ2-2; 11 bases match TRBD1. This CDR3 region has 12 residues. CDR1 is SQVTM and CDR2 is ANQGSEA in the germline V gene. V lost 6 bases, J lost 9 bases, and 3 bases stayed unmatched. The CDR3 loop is CSVGTGGRELFF. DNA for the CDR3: TGCAGCGTCGGGACAGGGGGAAGGGAGCTGTTTTTT.

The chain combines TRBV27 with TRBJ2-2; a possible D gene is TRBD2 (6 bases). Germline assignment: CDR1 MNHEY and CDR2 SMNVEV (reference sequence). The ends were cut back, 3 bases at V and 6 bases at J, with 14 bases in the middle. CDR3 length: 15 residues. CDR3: CASSFGGKYAGELFF. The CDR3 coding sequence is TGTGCCAGCAGTTTCGGCGGGAAGTACGCCGGGGAGCTGTTTTTT.

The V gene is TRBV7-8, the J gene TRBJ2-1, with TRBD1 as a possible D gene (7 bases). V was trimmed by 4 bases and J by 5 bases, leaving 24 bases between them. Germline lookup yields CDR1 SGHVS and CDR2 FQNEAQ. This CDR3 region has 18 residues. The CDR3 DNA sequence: TGTGCCAGCAGCTCCAGGGGGAGGAGTGGGCTTTGGGACAATGAGCAGTTCTTC. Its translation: CASSSRGRSGLWDNEQFF.

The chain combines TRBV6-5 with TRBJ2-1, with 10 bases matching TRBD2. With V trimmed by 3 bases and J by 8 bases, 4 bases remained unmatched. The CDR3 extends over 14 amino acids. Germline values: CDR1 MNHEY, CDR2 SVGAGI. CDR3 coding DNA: TGTGCCAGCAGTTATTCCACTAGCGGGGATGAGCAGTTCTTC. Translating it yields CASSYSTSGDEQFF.

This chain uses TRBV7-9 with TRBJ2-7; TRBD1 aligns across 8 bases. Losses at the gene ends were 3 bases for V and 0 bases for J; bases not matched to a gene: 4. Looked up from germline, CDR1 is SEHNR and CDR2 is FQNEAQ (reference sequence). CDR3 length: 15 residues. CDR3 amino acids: CASSFGQGSSYEQYF. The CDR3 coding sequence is TGTGCCAGCAGCTTCGGACAGGGCAGCTCCTACGAGCAGTACTTC.

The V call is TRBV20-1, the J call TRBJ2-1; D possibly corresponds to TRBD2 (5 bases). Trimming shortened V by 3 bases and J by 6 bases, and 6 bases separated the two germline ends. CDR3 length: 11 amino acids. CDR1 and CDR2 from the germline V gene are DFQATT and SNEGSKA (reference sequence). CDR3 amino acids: CSARSGNEQFF. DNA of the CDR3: TGCAGTGCTAGGAGCGGCAATGAGCAGTTCTTC.

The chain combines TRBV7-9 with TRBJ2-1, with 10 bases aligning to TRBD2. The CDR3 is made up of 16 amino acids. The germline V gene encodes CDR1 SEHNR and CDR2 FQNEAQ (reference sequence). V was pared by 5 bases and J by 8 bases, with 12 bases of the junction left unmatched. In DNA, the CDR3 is TGTGCCAGCAGCCCCCCGGTAGCGGGAGGACAGGATGAGCAGTTCTTC. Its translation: CASSPPVAGGQDEQFF.

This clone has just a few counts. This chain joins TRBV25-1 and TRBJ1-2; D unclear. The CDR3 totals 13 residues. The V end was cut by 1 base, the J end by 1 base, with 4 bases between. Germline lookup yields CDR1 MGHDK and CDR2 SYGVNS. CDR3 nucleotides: TGTGCCAGCAGTGAATGGGATAACTATGGCTACACCTTC. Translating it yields CASSEWDNYGYTF.

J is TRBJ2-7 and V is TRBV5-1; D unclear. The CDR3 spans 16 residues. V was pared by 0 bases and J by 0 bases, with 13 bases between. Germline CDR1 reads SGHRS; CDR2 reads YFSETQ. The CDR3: CASSLDLAYASYEQYF. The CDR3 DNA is TGCGCCAGCAGCTTGGATCTTGCGTATGCCTCCTACGAGCAGTACTTC.

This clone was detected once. The CDR3 nucleotides read TGTGCCAGCAGCTATAACACCGGGGAGCTGTTTTTT. As protein: CASSYNTGELFF. V and J are TRBV5-6 and TRBJ2-2; D ambiguous. Trimming shortened V by 3 bases and J by 2 bases, and 2 bases separated the two germline ends. This CDR3 comprises 12 residues. CDR1 is SGHDT, CDR2 YYEEEE, per germline.

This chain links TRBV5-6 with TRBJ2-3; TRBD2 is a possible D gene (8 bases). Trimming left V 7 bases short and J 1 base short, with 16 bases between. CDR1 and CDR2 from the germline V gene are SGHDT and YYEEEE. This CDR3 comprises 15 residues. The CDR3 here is CASREGQGGTDTQYF. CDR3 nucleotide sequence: TGTGCCAGCCGGGAGGGCCAGGGGGGCACAGATACGCAGTATTTT.

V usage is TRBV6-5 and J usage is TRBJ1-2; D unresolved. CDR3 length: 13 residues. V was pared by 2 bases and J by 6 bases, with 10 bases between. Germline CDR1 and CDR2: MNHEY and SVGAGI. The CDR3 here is CASSYRGEDGYTF. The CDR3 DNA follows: TGTGCCAGCAGTTACAGAGGAGAGGATGGCTACACCTTC.

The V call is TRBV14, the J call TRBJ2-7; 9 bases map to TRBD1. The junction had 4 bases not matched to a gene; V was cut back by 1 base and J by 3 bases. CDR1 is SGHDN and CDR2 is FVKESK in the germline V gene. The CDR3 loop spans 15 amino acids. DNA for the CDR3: TGTGCCAGCAGCCAAGGGACAGGGGATCTCTACGAGCAGTACTTC. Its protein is CASSQGTGDLYEQYF. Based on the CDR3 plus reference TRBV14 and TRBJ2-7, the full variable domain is EAGVTQFPSHSVIEKGQTVTLRCDPISGHDNLYWYRRVMGKEIKFLLHFVKESKQDESGMPNNRFLAERTGGTYSTLKVQPAELEDSGVYFCASSQGTGDLYEQYFGPGTRLTVT.

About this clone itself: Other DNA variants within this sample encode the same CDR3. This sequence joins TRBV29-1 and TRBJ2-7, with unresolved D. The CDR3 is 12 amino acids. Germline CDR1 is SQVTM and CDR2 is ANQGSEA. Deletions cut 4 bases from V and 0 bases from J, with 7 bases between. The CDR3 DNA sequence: TGCAGCGTTGTGGGTAGCTCCTACGAGCAGTACTTC. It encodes CSVVGSSYEQYF.

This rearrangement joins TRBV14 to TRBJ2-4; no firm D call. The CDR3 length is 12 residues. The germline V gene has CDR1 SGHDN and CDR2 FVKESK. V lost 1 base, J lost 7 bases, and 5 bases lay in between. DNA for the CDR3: TGTGCCAGCAGCCAAGGGTCGAACATTCAGTACTTC. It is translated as CASSQGSNIQYF.

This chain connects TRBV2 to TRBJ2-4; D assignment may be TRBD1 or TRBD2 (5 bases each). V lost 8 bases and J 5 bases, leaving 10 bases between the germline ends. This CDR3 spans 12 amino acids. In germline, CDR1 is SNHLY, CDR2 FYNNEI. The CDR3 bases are TGTGCCAGCGGGGACCCTCAAAACATTCAGTACTTC. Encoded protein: CASGDPQNIQYF.

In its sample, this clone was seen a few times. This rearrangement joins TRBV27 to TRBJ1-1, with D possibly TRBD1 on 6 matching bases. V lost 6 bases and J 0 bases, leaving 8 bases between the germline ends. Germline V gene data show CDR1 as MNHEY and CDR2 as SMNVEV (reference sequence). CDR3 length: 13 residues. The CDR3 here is CASSWTVNTEAFF. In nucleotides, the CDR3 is TGTGCCAGCAGCTGGACAGTGAACACTGAAGCTTTCTTT.

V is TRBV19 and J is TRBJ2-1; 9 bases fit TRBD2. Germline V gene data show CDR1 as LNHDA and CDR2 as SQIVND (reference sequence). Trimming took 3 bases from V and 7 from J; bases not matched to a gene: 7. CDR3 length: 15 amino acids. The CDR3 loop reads CASSIIAGDHNEQFF. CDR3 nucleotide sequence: TGTGCCAGTAGTATCATAGCGGGAGATCATAATGAGCAGTTCTTC.

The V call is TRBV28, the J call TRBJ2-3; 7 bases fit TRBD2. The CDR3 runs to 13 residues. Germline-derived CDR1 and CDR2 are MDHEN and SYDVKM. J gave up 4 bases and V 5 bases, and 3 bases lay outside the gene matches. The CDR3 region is CASSAGVADTQYF. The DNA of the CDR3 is TGTGCCAGCAGTGCGGGAGTAGCAGATACGCAGTATTTT.

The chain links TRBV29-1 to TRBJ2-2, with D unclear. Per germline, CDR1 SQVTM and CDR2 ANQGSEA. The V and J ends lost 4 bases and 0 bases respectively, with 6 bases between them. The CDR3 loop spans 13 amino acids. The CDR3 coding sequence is TGCAGCGTTGGAGGCCCGAACACCGGGGAGCTGTTTTTT. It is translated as CSVGGPNTGELFF.